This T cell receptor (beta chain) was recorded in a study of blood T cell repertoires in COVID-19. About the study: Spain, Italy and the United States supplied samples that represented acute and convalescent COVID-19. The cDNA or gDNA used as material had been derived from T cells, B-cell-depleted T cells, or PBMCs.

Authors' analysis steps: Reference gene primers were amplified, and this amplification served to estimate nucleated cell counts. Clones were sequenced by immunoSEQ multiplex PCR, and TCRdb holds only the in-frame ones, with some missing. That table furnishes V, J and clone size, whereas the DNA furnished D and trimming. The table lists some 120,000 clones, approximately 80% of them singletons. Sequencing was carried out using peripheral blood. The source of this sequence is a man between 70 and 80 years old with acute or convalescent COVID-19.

CDR3 region: CASSLERGPQGTQYF. The CDR3, as DNA: TGCGCCAGCAGCTTGGAGCGGGGGCCTCAGGGGACGCAGTATTTT. This chain joins TRBV5-1 and TRBJ2-3; 8 nucleotides agree with TRBD2. This CDR3 has 15 residues. Germline V CDR1 and CDR2: SGHRS, YFSETQ. Germline trimming cut 0 bases from V and 9 bases from J; bases unmatched to any gene: 9.